The 23 T cell receptor beta chains below all came from one sample that was sequenced in a study of shared clonotypes between healthy human individuals. Assay: immunoSEQ multiplex PCR; the TCRdb copy retains only in-frame clones and omits some. The sample holds roughly 2.5 million clones, approximately 94% seen once. The material sequenced was naive CD4+ T cells sorted from blood. As for subset: CD45RA+ positively selected. The receptors stem from a man between 18 and 35 years old in good health.

This rearrangement joins TRBV6-6 to TRBJ1-4; 8 bases agree with TRBD1. CDR3 length: 15 residues. From germline, CDR1 is MNHNY and CDR2 SVGAGI (reference sequence). V was pared by 2 bases and J by 7 bases, with 6 bases of the junction left unmatched. CDR3 in amino acids: CASSYRTGRGEKLFF. In DNA form, the CDR3 reads TGTGCCAGCAGTTACCGGACAGGGAGGGGTGAAAAACTGTTTTTT.

This chain joins TRBV5-6 and TRBJ1-2; 11 bases match TRBD1. Losses at the gene ends were 0 bases for V and 7 bases for J; bases not matched to a gene: 8. Germline values: CDR1 SGHDT, CDR2 YYEEEE. The length of the CDR3 is 16 residues. CDR3 loop: CASSLGDRGYNFGYTF. For the CDR3, the DNA is TGTGCCAGCAGCTTGGGGGACAGGGGGTATAATTTTGGCTACACCTTC.

With regard to this clone: This specimen includes other DNA sequences encoding the same CDR3. Here the CDR3 DNA reads TGTGCCAGCTCACCAGGGGTATCCTACGAGCAGTACTTC. Its translation: CASSPGVSYEQYF. The chain uses TRBV18 and TRBJ2-7; no reliable D call. CDR1 is KGHSH and CDR2 is LQKENI in the germline V gene. V was trimmed by 2 bases and J by 1 base, leaving 6 bases between them. The CDR3 spans 13 residues.

The V and J genes are TRBV9 and TRBJ2-5, with TRBD2 as a possible D gene (7 bases). The germline gives CDR1 SGDLS, CDR2 YYNGEE. Trimming took 3 bases from V and 4 from J, leaving 16 bases between them. The CDR3 has 15 residues. The CDR3 reads CASSGRGAGLETQYF. The CDR3 DNA reads as TGTGCCAGCAGCGGTCGGGGGGCCGGGTTAGAGACCCAGTACTTC. The full variable domain, rest sourced from reference TRBV9 and TRBJ2-5, is DSGVTQTPKHLITATGQRVTLRCSPRSGDLSVYWYQQSLDQGLQFLIQYYNGEERAKGNILERFSAQQFPDLHSELNLSSLELGDSALYFCASSGRGAGLETQYFGPGTRLLVL.

Points on this clone: The same CDR3 can be traced to other DNA sequences in this sample. The chain is built from TRBV18 and TRBJ1-2; 7 positions agree with TRBD1. V lost 2 bases, J lost 5 bases, and 5 bases stayed unmatched. CDR3 size: 14 residues. Germline values: CDR1 KGHSH, CDR2 LQKENI. CDR3 residues: CASSPETGNYGYTF. The CDR3, as DNA: TGTGCCAGCTCACCAGAGACAGGGAATTATGGCTACACCTTC.

The sample holds one count of this clone. The chain couples TRBV11-2 to TRBJ2-7; D perhaps matches TRBD2 (6 bases). V was trimmed by 0 bases and J by 0 bases, leaving 12 bases between them. The CDR3 extends over 16 amino acids. The germline V gene encodes CDR1 SGHAT and CDR2 FQNNGV. The CDR3: CASSLERLGGSYEQYF. In nucleotides, the CDR3 is TGTGCCAGCAGCTTAGAACGTCTGGGGGGCTCCTACGAGCAGTACTTC.

The CDR3 region is CASSLAGYTYEQYF. DNA of the CDR3: TGTGCCAGCAGTTTAGCAGGGTACACCTACGAGCAGTACTTC. The rearrangement links TRBV28 to TRBJ2-7, with D possibly being TRBD1 (5 bases). CDR3 length: 14 amino acids. With 2 bases removed from V and 2 bases from J, the gap between germline ends came to 10 bases. The germline gives CDR1 MDHEN, CDR2 SYDVKM.

The V call is TRBV6-5, the J call TRBJ2-6; unclear D gene. Looked up from germline, CDR1 is MNHEY and CDR2 is SVGAGI. Trimming removed 6 bases at V and 3 bases at J, with 9 bases between. The CDR3 sequence is 14 residues long. The CDR3 loop is CASSRVSGANVLTF. CDR3 DNA sequence: TGTGCCAGCAGCCGAGTTAGTGGGGCCAACGTCCTGACTTTC.

DNA of the CDR3: TGCGCCAGCAGCCAAGTGACAGGGACCAATCAGCCCCAGCATTTT. Translation: CASSQVTGTNQPQHF. This chain links TRBV4-3 with TRBJ1-5, with TRBD1 matching 7 bases. Germline-derived CDR1 and CDR2 are LGHNA and YSLEER. The CDR3 length is 15 residues. Unmatched junction bases numbered 3, after V lost 1 base and J lost 3 bases.

The chain combines TRBV7-2 with TRBJ1-3; TRBD1 might be the D (6 bases). Trimming took 6 bases from V and 2 from J, leaving 14 bases between them. The CDR3 spans 15 residues. Germline V lookup: CDR1 SGHTA, CDR2 FQGNSA. This chain's CDR3 is CASRQTGGTGNTIYF. As DNA, the CDR3 is TGTGCCAGCAGGCAGACAGGAGGCACTGGAAACACCATATATTTT.

The chain recombines TRBV18 with TRBJ1-5; 8 bases map to TRBD1. From germline, CDR1 is KGHSH and CDR2 LQKENI. V lost 2 bases and J lost 0; bases outside the gene matches: 3. This CDR3 region has 16 residues. CDR3 in DNA: TGTGCCAGCTCACCAAACAGGGGGAATAGCAATCAGCCCCAGCATTTT. The encoded protein is CASSPNRGNSNQPQHF.

The chain has TRBV29-1 and TRBJ2-3, with 7 bases aligning to TRBD1. Germline V gene sequence: CDR1 SQVTM, CDR2 ANQGSEA. Trimming removed 0 bases from V and 1 base from J; junction bases left unmatched: 16. This CDR3 contains 19 residues. CDR3 DNA: TGCAGCGTTGAAGATCCGGACAGGTACCTGTTTCTTGGCACAGATACGCAGTATTTT. As protein: CSVEDPDRYLFLGTDTQYF.

V gene TRBV7-9 combines with J gene TRBJ2-1; TRBD2 aligns across 13 bases. In germline, CDR1 is SEHNR, CDR2 FQNEAQ (reference sequence). The V and J ends lost 5 bases and 12 bases, in that order; junction bases with no gene match: 7. The CDR3 is 14 amino acids. CDR3 bases: TGTGCCAGCAGCGAACTAGCGGGGGGGCTATCGCAGTTCTTC. Translated, it gives CASSELAGGLSQFF.

The chain carries TRBV19 and TRBJ2-7; 12 positions match TRBD2. After removal of 5 bases from V and 1 base from J, the junction contained 3 bases not matched to a gene. The CDR3 spans 15 residues. The germline CDR1 and CDR2 sequences are LNHDA and SQIVND (reference sequence). CDR3 protein: CASSELAGGSYEQYF. The CDR3 DNA follows: TGTGCCAGTAGTGAACTAGCGGGAGGTTCCTACGAGCAGTACTTC.

Worth noting for this clone: Other DNA variants within this sample encode the same CDR3. The chain links TRBV7-2 to TRBJ1-1; the match to TRBD1 covers 8 bases. This CDR3 spans 14 amino acids. Germline V gene data show CDR1 as SGHTA and CDR2 as FQGNSA. With 2 bases clipped from V and 2 bases from J, the junction kept 1 base outside the gene matches. CDR3 nucleotide sequence: TGTGCCAGCAGCTTACAGGGGGCTAACACTGAAGCTTTCTTT. Encoded protein: CASSLQGANTEAFF.

The chain carries TRBV6-1 and TRBJ1-3; TRBD1 matches 7 bases. Germline CDR1 is MNHNS and CDR2 is SASEGT. Trimming cost V 0 bases and J 2 bases; bases outside gene matches: 4. This CDR3 spans 16 amino acids. The CDR3 DNA reads TGTGCCAGCAGTGAAGCCCTGACAGGGACTGGAAACACCATATATTTT. Protein: CASSEALTGTGNTIYF.

J is TRBJ2-2 and V is TRBV6-1, with 10 positions matching TRBD1. J gave up 6 bases and V 4 bases, and 8 bases lay outside the gene matches. Germline lookup yields CDR1 MNHNS and CDR2 SASEGT. CDR3 length: 16 residues. The CDR3 DNA reads as TGTGCCAGCAGTGCTCCGGGACAGGGGATGGCCGGGGAGCTGTTTTTT. This translates into CASSAPGQGMAGELFF.

With regard to this clone: The same CDR3 arises from other DNA sequences in this sample as well. This rearrangement joins TRBV4-3 to TRBJ1-2; D is ambiguous. Germline loops: CDR1 LGHNA, CDR2 YSLEER. Trimming cost V 1 base and J 8 bases, with 5 bases left between them. CDR3 length: 11 residues. CDR3 residues: CASSQGAGYTF. The CDR3 coding sequence is TGCGCCAGCAGCCAAGGCGCAGGCTACACCTTC.

V and J are TRBV7-9 and TRBJ1-2; the D gene is possibly TRBD1 (6 bases). CDR3 length: 14 residues. The V gene lost 5 bases and the J gene lost 4 bases, with 14 bases spanning the gap. Germline CDR1 and CDR2: SEHNR and FQNEAQ (reference sequence). The CDR3: CASSLNGGFYGYTF. CDR3 bases: TGTGCCAGCAGCCTCAATGGGGGCTTCTATGGCTACACCTTC.

The rearrangement joins TRBV5-6 to TRBJ2-2; tentative D call: TRBD1 (6 bases). Germline values: CDR1 SGHDT, CDR2 YYEEEE. The CDR3 sequence is 14 residues long. V was cut by 5 bases and J by 4 bases, with 12 bases left in between. DNA for the CDR3: TGTGCCAGCAGACCGGACAGACTCACCGGGGAGCTGTTTTTT. This sequence encodes CASRPDRLTGELFF. Complete variable domain (other parts from reference TRBV5-6 and TRBJ2-2): DAGVTQSPTHLIKTRGQQVTLRCSPKSGHDTVSWYQQALGQGPQFIFQYYEEEERQRGNFPDRFSGHQFPNYSSELNVNALLLGDSALYLCASRPDRLTGELFFGEGSRLTVL.

This clone was seen only a few times. This chain connects TRBV6-1 to TRBJ2-1; D call uncertain. The CDR3 extends over 15 amino acids. Germline V gene lookup returns CDR1 MNHNS and CDR2 SASEGT. The V end lost 7 bases, the J end lost 2 bases, and 15 bases lay between the germline ends. In DNA, the CDR3 is TGTGCCAGCACCCAGGCGGCAGCCACCTACAATGAGCAGTTCTTC. It specifies CASTQAAATYNEQFF.

The chain couples TRBV6-5 to TRBJ2-7; TRBD1 matches 7 bases. V dropped 0 bases and J dropped 0; count of bases not matched to a gene: 5. In germline, CDR1 is MNHEY, CDR2 SVGAGI. The CDR3 has 16 residues. As DNA, the CDR3 is TGTGCCAGCAGTTACTCGGGCAGGGGGATCTCCTACGAGCAGTACTTC. Its translation is CASSYSGRGISYEQYF.

The CDR3 region has the DNA TGTGCCAGCAGCCCTGGTGGCAGCCTCACAGATACGCAGTATTTT. This encodes CASSPGGSLTDTQYF. The J gene is TRBJ2-3, the V gene TRBV7-9, with no clear D. In germline, CDR1 is SEHNR, CDR2 FQNEAQ (reference sequence). This CDR3 spans 15 amino acids. V was shortened by 5 bases and J by 2 bases, with 14 bases between the two germline ends. The entire variable domain, with the rest obtained from reference TRBV7-9 and TRBJ2-3, is as follows: DTGVSQNPRHKITKRGQNVTFRCDPISEHNRLYWYRQTLGQGPEFLTYFQNEAQLEKSRLLSDRFSAERPKGSFSTLEIQRTEQGDSAMYLCASSPGGSLTDTQYFGPGTRLTVL.